The T cell receptor (beta chain) under discussion was sequenced for a study of regulatory T cells in long-lasting Graves disease. Trimming shortened V by 5 bases and J by 4 bases, and 11 bases separated the two germline ends. The germline gives CDR1 MNHEY, CDR2 SMNVEV (reference sequence). This CDR3 is 13 amino acids long. This clonotype has ten or more counts. Its specificity is unknown. As to time point: persistent/refractory GD, antithyroid drugs over 5 years with positive TRAb. Extracted PBMC RNA gave rise to the TCR library. Study findings and constraints: Not thyroid tissue but only peripheral blood was studied.

CDR3-region Arm-PCR and iRepertoire HTBI primers produced the TCR beta libraries. Each CDR3 protein gets one entry after TCRdb re-called the multiplex PCR reads with MiXCR. This sample has almost 350,000 distinct CDR3 sequences, with about 18% found just once. The clonotype comes from a female donor with Graves disease. The rearrangement joins TRBV27 to TRBJ1-2, with D possibly TRBD1 on 5 matching bases. The sample in question was peripheral blood mononuclear cells (PBMCs), obtained when the disease was refractory, from a patient treated with antithyroid drugs. The CDR3 reads CASSPAGTYGYTF. CDR3 nucleotide sequence: TGTGCCAGCAGTCCAGCCGGGACCTATGGCTACACCTTC.